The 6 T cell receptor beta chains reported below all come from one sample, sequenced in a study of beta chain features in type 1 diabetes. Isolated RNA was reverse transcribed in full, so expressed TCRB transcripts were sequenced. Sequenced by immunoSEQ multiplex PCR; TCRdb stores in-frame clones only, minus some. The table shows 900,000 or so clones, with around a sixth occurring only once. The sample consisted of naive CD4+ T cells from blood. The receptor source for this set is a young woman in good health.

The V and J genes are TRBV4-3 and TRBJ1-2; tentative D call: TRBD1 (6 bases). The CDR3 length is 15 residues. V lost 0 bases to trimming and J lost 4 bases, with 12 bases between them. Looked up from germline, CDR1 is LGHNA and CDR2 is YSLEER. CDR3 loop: CASSQDPGAGYGYTF. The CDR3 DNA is TGCGCCAGCAGCCAAGATCCGGGGGCCGGCTATGGCTACACCTTC.

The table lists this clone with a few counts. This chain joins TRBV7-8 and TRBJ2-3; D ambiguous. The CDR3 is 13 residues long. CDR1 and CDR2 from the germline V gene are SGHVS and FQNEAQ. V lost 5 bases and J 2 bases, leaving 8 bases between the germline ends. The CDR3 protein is CASSPVPTDTQYF. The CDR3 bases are TGTGCCAGCAGCCCCGTTCCCACAGATACGCAGTATTTT.

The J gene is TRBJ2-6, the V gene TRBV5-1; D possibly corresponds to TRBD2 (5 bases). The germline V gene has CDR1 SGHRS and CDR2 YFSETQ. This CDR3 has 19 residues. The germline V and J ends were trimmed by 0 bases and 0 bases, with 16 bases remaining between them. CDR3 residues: CASSLGADYTNSGANVLTF. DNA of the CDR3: TGCGCCAGCAGCTTGGGGGCAGACTACACAAACTCTGGGGCCAACGTCCTGACTTTC.

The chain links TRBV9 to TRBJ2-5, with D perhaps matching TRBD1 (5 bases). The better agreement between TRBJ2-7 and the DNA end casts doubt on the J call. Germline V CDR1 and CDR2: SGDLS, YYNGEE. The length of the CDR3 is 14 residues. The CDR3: CASSPQGLSYEQYF. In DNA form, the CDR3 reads TGTGCCAGCAGCCCGCAGGGCCTCTCCTACGAGCAGTACTTC.

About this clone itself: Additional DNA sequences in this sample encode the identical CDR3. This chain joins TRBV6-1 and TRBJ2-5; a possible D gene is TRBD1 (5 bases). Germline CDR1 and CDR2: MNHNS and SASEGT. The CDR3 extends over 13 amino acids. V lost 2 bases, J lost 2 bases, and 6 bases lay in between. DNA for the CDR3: TGTGCCAGCAGTGAACAGGGTCAAGAGACCCAGTACTTC. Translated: CASSEQGQETQYF.

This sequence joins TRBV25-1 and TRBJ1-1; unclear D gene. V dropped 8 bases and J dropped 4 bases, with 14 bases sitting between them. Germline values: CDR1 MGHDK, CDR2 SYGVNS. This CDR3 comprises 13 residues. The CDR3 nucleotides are TGTGCCAGCGGCAGAGGTCCGGGCACTGAAGCTTTCTTT. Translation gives CASGRGPGTEAFF.